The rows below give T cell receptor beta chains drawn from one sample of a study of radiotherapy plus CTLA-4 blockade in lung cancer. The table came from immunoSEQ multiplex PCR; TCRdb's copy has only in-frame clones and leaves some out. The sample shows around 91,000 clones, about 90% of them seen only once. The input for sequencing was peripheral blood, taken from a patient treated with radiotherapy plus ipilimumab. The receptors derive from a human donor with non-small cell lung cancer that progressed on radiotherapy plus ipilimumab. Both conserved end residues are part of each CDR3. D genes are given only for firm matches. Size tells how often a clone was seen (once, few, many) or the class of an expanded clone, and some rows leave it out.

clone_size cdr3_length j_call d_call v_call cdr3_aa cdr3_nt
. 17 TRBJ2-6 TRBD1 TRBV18 CASSPLRGLSGANVLTF TGTGCCAGCTCACCACTTAGGGGGCTGTCTGGGGCCAACGTCCTGACTTTC
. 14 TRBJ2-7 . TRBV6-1 CASRPGTFFYEQYF TGTGCCAGCAGACCCGGGACCTTTTTCTACGAGCAGTACTTC
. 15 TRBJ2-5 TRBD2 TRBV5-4 CASRPGLAGQETQYF TGTGCCAGCAGGCCGGGACTAGCGGGACAAGAGACCCAGTACTTC
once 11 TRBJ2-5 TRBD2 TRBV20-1 CSLRGGETQYF TGCAGTCTGCGGGGGGGAGAGACCCAGTACTTC
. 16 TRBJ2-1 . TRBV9 CASSPRVADSYNEQFF TGTGCCAGCAGCCCCCGGGTAGCGGACTCCTACAATGAGCAGTTCTTC
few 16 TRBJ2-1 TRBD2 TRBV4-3 CASSHEAGDIFNEQFF TGCGCCAGCAGCCATGAAGCGGGAGATATATTCAATGAGCAGTTCTTC
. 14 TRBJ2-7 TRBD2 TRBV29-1 CSVDGTSGRNEQYF TGCAGCGTTGACGGGACTAGCGGGAGGAACGAGCAGTACTTC
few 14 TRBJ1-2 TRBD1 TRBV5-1 CASSPGTGSYGYTF TGCGCCAGCAGCCCCGGGACAGGGTCTTATGGCTACACCTTC
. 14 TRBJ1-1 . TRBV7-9 CASSHTTPGTEAFF TGTGCCAGCAGCCACACGACCCCAGGCACTGAAGCTTTCTTT
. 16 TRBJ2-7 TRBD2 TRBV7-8 CASSFRSSGSSLEQYF TGTGCCAGCAGCTTTCGTAGTAGCGGGAGTAGTCTCGAGCAGTACTTC
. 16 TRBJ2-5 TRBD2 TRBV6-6 CASTPPGLATQETQYF TGTGCCAGCACTCCTCCGGGACTAGCGACCCAAGAGACCCAGTACTTC
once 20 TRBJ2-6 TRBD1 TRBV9 CASSVVATGGLGSGANVLTF TGTGCCAGCAGCGTAGTCGCCACAGGGGGCCTGGGGTCTGGGGCCAACGTCCTGACTTTC
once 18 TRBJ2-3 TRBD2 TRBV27 CASSWGLAGDFSTDTQYF TGTGCCAGCAGTTGGGGACTAGCGGGAGACTTTAGCACAGATACGCAGTATTTT
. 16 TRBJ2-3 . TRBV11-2 CASSLVSGQGGDTQYF TGTGCCAGCAGCTTAGTGTCGGGGCAAGGAGGGGATACGCAGTATTTT
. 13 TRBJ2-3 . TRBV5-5 CASSWRAGDTQYF TGTGCCAGCAGTTGGAGGGCGGGAGATACGCAGTATTTT
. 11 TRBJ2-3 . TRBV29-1 CSVADADTQYF TGCAGCGTGGCGGACGCAGATACGCAGTATTTT
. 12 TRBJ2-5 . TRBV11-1 CASRRDQETQYF TGTGCCAGCAGACGGGACCAAGAGACCCAGTACTTC
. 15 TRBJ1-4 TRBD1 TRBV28 CASSLLQGAIEKLFF TGTGCCAGCAGTTTATTGCAGGGGGCGATTGAAAAACTGTTTTTT
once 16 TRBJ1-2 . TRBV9 CASSVAPGAGDYGYTF TGTGCCAGCAGCGTAGCCCCTGGAGCAGGGGACTATGGCTACACCTTC
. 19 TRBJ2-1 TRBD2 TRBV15 CATSRDLTPPVAGETEQFF TGTGCCACCAGCAGAGATCTCACCCCCCCTGTGGCGGGAGAGACTGAGCAGTTCTTC
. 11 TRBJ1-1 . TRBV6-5 CASSYGTEAFF TGTGCCAGCAGTTACGGCACTGAAGCTTTCTTT
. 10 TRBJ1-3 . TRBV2 CASSANTIYF TGTGCCAGCAGCGCTAACACCATATATTTT
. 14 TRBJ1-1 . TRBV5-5 CASSLEQMNTEAFF TGTGCCAGCAGCTTAGAACAGATGAACACTGAAGCTTTCTTT
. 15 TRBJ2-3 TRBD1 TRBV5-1 CASSLAGTGFDTQYF TGCGCCAGCAGCTTGGCCGGGACAGGGTTTGATACGCAGTATTTT
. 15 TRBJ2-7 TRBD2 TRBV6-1 CASSPLAEPRYEQYF TGTGCCAGCAGTCCCCTAGCGGAGCCCCGCTACGAGCAGTACTTC
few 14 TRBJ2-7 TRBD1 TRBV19 CATRDRGNHYEQYF TGTGCCACCCGGGACAGGGGAAACCACTACGAGCAGTACTTC
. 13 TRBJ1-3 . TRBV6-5 CASRSGPGNTIYF TGTGCCAGCAGGTCTGGACCGGGAAACACCATATATTTT
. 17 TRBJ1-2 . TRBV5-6 CASKRLGLQVRNYGYTF TGTGCCAGCAAACGATTGGGACTCCAAGTCCGTAACTATGGCTACACCTTC
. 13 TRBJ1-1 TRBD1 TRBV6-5 CASTPGGGTEAFF TGTGCCAGCACCCCAGGGGGGGGGACTGAAGCTTTCTTT
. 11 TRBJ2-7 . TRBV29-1 CSAGEYYEQYF TGCAGCGCTGGGGAGTACTACGAGCAGTACTTC
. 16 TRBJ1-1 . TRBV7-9 CASRPLGDPRTLEAFF TGTGCCAGCAGACCATTGGGCGACCCCCGGACACTTGAAGCTTTCTTT
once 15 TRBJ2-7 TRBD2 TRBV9 CASSVAGTSEYEQYF TGTGCCAGCAGCGTAGCCGGGACTAGCGAGTACGAGCAGTACTTC
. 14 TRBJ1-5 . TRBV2 CASSRDRTNQPQHF TGTGCCAGCTCACGAGACAGGACCAATCAGCCCCAGCATTTT
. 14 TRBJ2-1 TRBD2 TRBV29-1 CSVVGGGTYNEQFF TGCAGCGTTGTGGGGGGAGGGACTTACAATGAGCAGTTCTTC
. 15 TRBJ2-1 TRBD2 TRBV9 CASSNSGSSYNEQFF TGTGCCAGCAGCAATAGCGGGAGCTCCTACAATGAGCAGTTCTTC
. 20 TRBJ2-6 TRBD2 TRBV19 CASSIDRGGRAVSGANVLTF TGTGCCAGTAGTATAGATCGCGGCGGGAGGGCCGTCTCGGGGGCCAACGTCCTGACTTTC
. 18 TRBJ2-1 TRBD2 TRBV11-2 CASSLRGGRVGSYNEQFF TGTGCCAGCAGCTTAAGGGGCGGGAGAGTGGGCTCCTACAATGAGCAGTTCTTC
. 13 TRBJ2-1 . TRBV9 CASSVLGENEQFF TGTGCCAGCAGCGTATTAGGGGAGAATGAGCAGTTCTTC
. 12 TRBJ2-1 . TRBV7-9 CASSLAAREQFF TGTGCCAGCAGCTTGGCGGCGCGGGAGCAGTTCTTC
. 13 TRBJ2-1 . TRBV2 CASTSRPYNEQFF TGTGCCAGCACCTCCCGGCCGTACAATGAGCAGTTCTTC
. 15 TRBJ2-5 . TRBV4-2 CASSQVTGRGETQYF TGTGCCAGCAGCCAGGTTACAGGGAGAGGGGAGACCCAGTACTTC
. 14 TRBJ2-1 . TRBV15 CATSEWESHNEQFF TGTGCCACCAGCGAATGGGAGTCCCACAATGAGCAGTTCTTC
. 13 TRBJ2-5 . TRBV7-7 CASSLAGTSAQYF TGTGCTAGCAGCTTAGCAGGGACATCGGCCCAGTACTTC
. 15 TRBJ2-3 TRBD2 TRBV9 CASSVVVAGEDTQYF TGTGCCAGCAGCGTAGTGGTAGCGGGAGAAGATACGCAGTATTTT
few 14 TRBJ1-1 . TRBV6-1 CASRSSGQGSAAFF TGTGCCAGCAGATCGTCCGGGCAGGGGTCTGCTGCTTTCTTT
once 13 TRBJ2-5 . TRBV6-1 CASKTLARLGQYF TGTGCCAGCAAAACTCTGGCCAGATTGGGCCAGTACTTC
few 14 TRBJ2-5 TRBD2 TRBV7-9 CATGTSGMGETQYF TGTGCCACAGGGACTAGCGGGATGGGGGAGACCCAGTACTTC
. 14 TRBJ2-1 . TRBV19 CASSSGAGFGEQFF TGTGCCAGCAGCTCAGGGGCTGGTTTCGGTGAGCAGTTCTTC
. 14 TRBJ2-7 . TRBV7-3 CASSLGRDGYEQYF TGTGCCAGCAGCTTAGGGCGGGACGGTTACGAGCAGTACTTC
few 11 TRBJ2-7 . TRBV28 CASSFSYEQYF TGTGCCAGCAGTTTCTCCTACGAGCAGTACTTC
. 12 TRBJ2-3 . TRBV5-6 CASSLRDGTQYF TGTGCCAGCAGCTTGAGAGATGGTACGCAGTATTTT
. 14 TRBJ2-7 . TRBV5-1 CASSLLESRGEQYF TGCGCCAGCAGCTTGCTAGAGAGCCGCGGCGAGCAGTACTTC
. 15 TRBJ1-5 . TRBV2 CASSPGQSSNQPQHF TGTGCCAGCAGTCCTGGACAGAGTAGCAATCAGCCCCAGCATTTT
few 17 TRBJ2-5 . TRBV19 CASSPPGGSSLGETQYF TGTGCCAGTAGTCCCCCGGGCGGTAGCTCTTTGGGGGAGACCCAGTACTTC
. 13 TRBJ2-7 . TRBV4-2 CASSQDPDRKQYF TGTGCCAGCAGCCAGGACCCCGACCGAAAGCAGTACTTC
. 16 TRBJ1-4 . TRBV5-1 CASSLLPPERDEKLFF TGCGCCAGCAGCTTGTTGCCGCCGGAGAGGGATGAAAAACTGTTTTTT
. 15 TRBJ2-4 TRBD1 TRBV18 CASSQTTGSKNIQYF TGTGCCAGCTCCCAAACGACAGGGAGCAAAAACATTCAGTACTTC
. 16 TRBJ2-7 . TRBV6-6 CASSYPHSSATYEQYF TGTGCCAGCAGTTACCCTCACTCGTCCGCTACCTACGAGCAGTACTTC
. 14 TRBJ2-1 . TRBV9 CASSPRHAYNEQFF TGTGCCAGCAGCCCCCGGCATGCCTACAATGAGCAGTTCTTC